This is a list of T cell receptor beta chains from one sample in a study of shared clonotypes between healthy human individuals. Method: immunoSEQ multiplex PCR; TCRdb's copy keeps in-frame clones and lacks some. The sample carries roughly 2.5 million clones, around nine tenths recorded once. The specimen sequenced was naive CD4+ T cells sorted from blood. Receptors originate from a man in his late teens or twenties in good health. Both conserved end residues are part of each CDR3. Fields, in order: J gene, D gene, clone size, V gene, CDR3 length, CDR3 protein, CDR3 DNA. D genes are given only for firm matches. The listing skips clone size in some rows; elsewhere it reads once, few, many or a size class.

TRBJ2-5 NA NA TRBV30 12 CARSGPQETQYF TGTGCCCGTTCGGGACCCCAAGAGACCCAGTACTTC
TRBJ2-5 NA NA TRBV11-2 14 CASSLRRSAETQYF TGTGCCAGCAGCTTAAGACGCAGCGCAGAGACCCAGTACTTC
TRBJ2-5 NA NA TRBV2 14 CASSVIRGAETQYF TGTGCCAGCAGTGTGATCAGGGGAGCGGAGACCCAGTACTTC
TRBJ2-7 NA NA TRBV14 14 CASSYWRESYEQYF TGTGCCAGCAGCTATTGGAGGGAGTCCTACGAGCAGTACTTC
TRBJ2-3 TRBD2 once TRBV2 15 CASSLTSGSTDTQYF TGTGCCAGCAGCCTTACTAGCGGAAGCACAGATACGCAGTATTTT
TRBJ1-3 NA NA TRBV19 14 CASSISGPGNTIYF TGTGCCAGTAGTATATCAGGGCCCGGAAACACCATATATTTT
TRBJ2-1 TRBD2 NA TRBV18 15 CASSPNLAGGNEQFF TGTGCCAGCTCACCAAACCTAGCGGGGGGGAATGAGCAGTTCTTC
TRBJ1-2 NA NA TRBV5-5 14 CASSLSGGRNGYTF TGTGCCAGCAGCCTCTCAGGTGGTCGCAATGGCTACACCTTC
TRBJ2-1 NA NA TRBV2 13 CASGERFYNEQFF TGTGCCAGCGGGGAACGGTTCTACAATGAGCAGTTCTTC
TRBJ2-7 NA NA TRBV28 15 CASSFFSGPSYEQYF TGTGCCAGCAGTTTTTTTTCGGGCCCTAGTTACGAGCAGTACTTC
TRBJ2-7 TRBD1 NA TRBV6-1 15 CASSEPGGNTYEQYF TGTGCCAGCAGTGAGCCAGGGGGCAATACCTACGAGCAGTACTTC
TRBJ2-7 NA NA TRBV5-4 16 CASSLDLPTSSYEQYF TGTGCCAGCAGCTTGGATCTGCCCACGAGCTCCTACGAGCAGTACTTC
TRBJ2-4 NA NA TRBV21-1 13 CASRNRTKNIQYF TGTGCCAGTAGGAATCGAACCAAAAACATTCAGTACTTC
TRBJ2-6 NA NA TRBV30 16 CAWTKSGYSGANVLTF TGTGCCTGGACTAAATCGGGCTACTCTGGGGCCAACGTCCTGACTTTC
TRBJ2-7 TRBD2 NA TRBV30 15 CAWSPFLAGVGEQYF TGTGCCTGGAGCCCGTTTCTAGCGGGAGTGGGCGAGCAGTACTTC
TRBJ2-5 NA NA TRBV6-5 16 CASSYGGGPGMETQYF TGTGCCAGCAGTTACGGAGGGGGTCCGGGTATGGAGACCCAGTACTTC
TRBJ2-1 NA NA TRBV5-1 15 CASTPVGTSYNEQFF TGCGCCAGCACCCCGGTCGGGACTTCCTACAATGAGCAGTTCTTC
TRBJ2-1 NA NA TRBV5-6 12 CASSLFSTEQFF TGTGCCAGCAGCCTCTTTTCGACTGAGCAGTTCTTC
TRBJ1-1 TRBD1 once TRBV6-4 16 CASSDSTGTGPTEAFF TGTGCCAGCAGTGATTCAACCGGGACAGGGCCCACTGAAGCTTTCTTT
TRBJ2-3 NA NA TRBV4-1 15 CASSQLGGSTDTQYF TGCGCCAGCAGCCAGTTAGGGGGTAGCACAGATACGCAGTATTTT
TRBJ2-2 TRBD1 NA TRBV6-1 13 CASRDRGAGELFF TGTGCCAGCAGGGACAGGGGCGCCGGGGAGCTGTTTTTT
TRBJ1-1 NA NA TRBV19 14 CASSIVGGNTEAFF TGTGCCAGTAGTATAGTTGGGGGGAACACTGAAGCTTTCTTT
TRBJ2-3 NA NA TRBV7-2 14 CASSSSPITDTQYF TGTGCCAGCAGTTCGTCCCCAATCACAGATACGCAGTATTTT
TRBJ2-1 TRBD2 NA TRBV10-3 17 CAISESASGEIWNEQFF TGTGCCATCAGTGAGTCCGCTAGCGGGGAAATATGGAATGAGCAGTTCTTC
TRBJ1-3 NA NA TRBV27 11 CASKKGNTIYF TGTGCCAGCAAAAAGGGAAACACCATATATTTT
TRBJ2-7 TRBD1 NA TRBV28 15 CASRGLGTGSHEQYF TGTGCCAGCAGGGGTTTGGGGACAGGGTCCCACGAGCAGTACTTC
TRBJ1-2 NA NA TRBV25-1 13 CASSDRTAYGYTF TGTGCCAGCAGTGACCGGACAGCCTATGGCTACACCTTC
TRBJ2-7 NA NA TRBV30 11 CAWSRKYEQYF TGTGCCTGGTCCAGAAAATACGAGCAGTACTTC
TRBJ1-1 NA NA TRBV6-1 15 CASSDGTLGGTEAFF TGTGCCAGCAGTGATGGGACACTGGGTGGGACTGAAGCTTTCTTT
TRBJ1-2 NA NA TRBV6-5 12 CASGQINYGYTF TGTGCCAGCGGACAGATTAACTATGGCTACACCTTC
TRBJ1-1 NA NA TRBV13 15 CASSSMTVMNTEAFF TGTGCCAGCAGCTCGATGACAGTTATGAACACTGAAGCTTTCTTT
TRBJ2-5 TRBD2 NA TRBV7-9 15 CASSLGTSGQETQYF TGTGCCAGCAGCTTAGGTACTAGCGGCCAAGAGACCCAGTACTTC
TRBJ2-7 TRBD1 NA TRBV2 14 CASTGTDRAGEQYF TGTGCCAGCACCGGAACGGACAGGGCTGGCGAGCAGTACTTC
TRBJ2-1 NA once TRBV5-1 16 CASSLEPPLGSEEQFF TGCGCCAGCAGCTTGGAACCCCCTCTAGGGTCTGAGGAGCAGTTCTTC
TRBJ1-4 NA NA TRBV7-2 14 CASSLGRANEKLFF TGTGCCAGCAGCTTAGGGAGGGCTAATGAAAAACTGTTTTTT
TRBJ2-1 NA NA TRBV19 17 CASSMLPGVASYNEQFF TGTGCCAGTAGTATGCTCCCCGGGGTAGCGAGTTACAATGAGCAGTTCTTC
TRBJ1-1 NA NA TRBV7-2 13 CASSSLVGTEAFF TGTGCCAGCAGCTCTTTAGTGGGGACTGAAGCTTTCTTT
TRBJ1-1 NA NA TRBV28 16 CASSLITGAGDTEAFF TGTGCCAGCAGTTTAATCACGGGGGCCGGGGACACTGAAGCTTTCTTT
TRBJ1-1 NA few TRBV5-1 13 CASSFDRNTEAFF TGCGCCAGCAGCTTCGACAGAAACACTGAAGCTTTCTTT
TRBJ2-5 TRBD1 once TRBV9 16 CASSARDRGRRETQYF TGTGCCAGCAGCGCCCGGGACAGGGGGCGTAGGGAGACCCAGTACTTC
TRBJ2-4 TRBD1 NA TRBV9 13 CASSVGDRGVQYF TGTGCCAGCAGCGTAGGGGACAGGGGGGTTCAGTACTTC
TRBJ2-7 TRBD2 NA TRBV6-5 15 CASSRTSGGSYEQYF TGTGCCAGCAGTCGGACTAGCGGAGGCTCCTACGAGCAGTACTTC
TRBJ2-2 NA NA TRBV6-5 15 CASSYLPADTGELFF TGTGCCAGCAGTTACCTCCCAGCGGACACCGGGGAGCTGTTTTTT
TRBJ1-2 TRBD1 NA TRBV28 19 CASSPSRGTGTGGGYGYTF TGTGCCAGCAGCCCCTCAAGGGGAACCGGGACAGGGGGAGGCTATGGCTACACCTTC
TRBJ2-7 NA once TRBV2 12 CASSEKSYEQYF TGTGCCAGCAGTGAAAAATCCTACGAGCAGTACTTC
TRBJ2-2 NA NA TRBV6-5 14 CASSYLQGSGELFF TGTGCCAGCAGTTACCTTCAGGGGTCCGGGGAGCTGTTTTTT
TRBJ1-2 NA NA TRBV5-4 13 CASSLRQAYGYTF TGTGCCAGCAGCTTACGACAGGCCTATGGCTACACCTTC
TRBJ2-1 TRBD2 NA TRBV6-5 12 CASSATSGEQFF TGTGCCAGCAGTGCTACTAGCGGTGAGCAGTTCTTC
TRBJ2-2 NA NA TRBV5-1 14 CASSMVTDTGELFF TGCGCCAGCAGCATGGTCACGGACACCGGGGAGCTGTTTTTT
TRBJ2-7 TRBD1 NA TRBV14 14 CASSLLGQGYEQYF TGTGCCAGCAGCCTGCTAGGACAGGGATACGAGCAGTACTTC
TRBJ1-5 NA NA TRBV27 15 CASSAGVGGNQPQHF TGTGCCAGCAGCGCCGGCGTAGGGGGAAATCAGCCCCAGCATTTT
TRBJ1-2 NA NA TRBV7-9 15 CASSLDEGFGYGYTF TGTGCCAGCAGCTTAGATGAGGGGTTCGGCTATGGCTACACCTTC
TRBJ2-3 NA NA TRBV11-2 13 CASSSDGRGGQYF TGTGCCAGCAGCTCGGACGGGAGAGGCGGGCAGTATTTT
TRBJ1-6 TRBD1 NA TRBV10-3 16 CAISPGTGFSNSPLHF TGTGCCATCAGCCCCGGGACAGGGTTTTCCAATTCACCCCTCCACTTT